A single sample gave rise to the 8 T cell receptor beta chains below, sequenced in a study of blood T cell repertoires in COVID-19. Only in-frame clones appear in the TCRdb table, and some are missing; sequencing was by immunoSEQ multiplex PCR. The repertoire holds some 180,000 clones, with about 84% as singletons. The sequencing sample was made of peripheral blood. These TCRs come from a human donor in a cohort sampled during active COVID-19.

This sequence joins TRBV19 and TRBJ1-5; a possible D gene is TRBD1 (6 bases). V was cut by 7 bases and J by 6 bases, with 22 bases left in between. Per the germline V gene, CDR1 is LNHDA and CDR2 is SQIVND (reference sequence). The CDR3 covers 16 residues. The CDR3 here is CASTPEGGRRGQPQHF. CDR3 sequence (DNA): TGTGCCAGTACCCCAGAGGGGGGGCGGAGGGGTCAGCCCCAGCATTTT.

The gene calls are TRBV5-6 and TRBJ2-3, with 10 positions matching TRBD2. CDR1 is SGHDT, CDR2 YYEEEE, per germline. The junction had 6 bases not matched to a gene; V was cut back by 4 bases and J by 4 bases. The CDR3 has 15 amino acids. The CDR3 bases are TGTGCCAGCAGCGCACAGCGGGGGGGCTCAGATACGCAGTATTTT. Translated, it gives CASSAQRGGSDTQYF. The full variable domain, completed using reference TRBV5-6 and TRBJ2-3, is DAGVTQSPTHLIKTRGQQVTLRCSPKSGHDTVSWYQQALGQGPQFIFQYYEEEERQRGNFPDRFSGHQFPNYSSELNVNALLLGDSALYLCASSAQRGGSDTQYFGPGTRLTVL.

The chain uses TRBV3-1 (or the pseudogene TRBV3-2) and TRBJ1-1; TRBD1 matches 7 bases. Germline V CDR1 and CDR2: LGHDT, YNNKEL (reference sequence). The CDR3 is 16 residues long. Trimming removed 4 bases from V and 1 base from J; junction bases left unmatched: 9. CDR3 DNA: TGTGCCAGCAGCCTCCCCGCCGGGACAGCGAACACTGAAGCTTTCTTT. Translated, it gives CASSLPAGTANTEAFF.

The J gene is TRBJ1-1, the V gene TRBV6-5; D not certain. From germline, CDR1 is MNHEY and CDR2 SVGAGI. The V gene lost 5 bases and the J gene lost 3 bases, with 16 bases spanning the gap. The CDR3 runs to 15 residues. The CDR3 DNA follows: TGTGCCAGCAGTCTCCGAGGCGGCGGGGACACTGAAGCTTTCTTT. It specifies CASSLRGGGDTEAFF.

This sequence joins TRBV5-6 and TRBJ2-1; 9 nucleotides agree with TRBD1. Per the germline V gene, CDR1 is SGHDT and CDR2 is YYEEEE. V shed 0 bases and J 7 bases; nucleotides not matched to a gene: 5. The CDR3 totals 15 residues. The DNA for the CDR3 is TGTGCCAGCAGCTTGGTACAGGGGGCGCATAATGAGCAGTTCTTC. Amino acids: CASSLVQGAHNEQFF.

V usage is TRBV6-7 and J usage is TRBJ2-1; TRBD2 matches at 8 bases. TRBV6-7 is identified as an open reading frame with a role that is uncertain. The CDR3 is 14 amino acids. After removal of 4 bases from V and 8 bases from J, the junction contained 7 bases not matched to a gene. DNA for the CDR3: TGTGCCAGCAGTTCCCTCCGGGGGGGCGATGAGCAGTTCTTC. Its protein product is CASSSLRGGDEQFF.

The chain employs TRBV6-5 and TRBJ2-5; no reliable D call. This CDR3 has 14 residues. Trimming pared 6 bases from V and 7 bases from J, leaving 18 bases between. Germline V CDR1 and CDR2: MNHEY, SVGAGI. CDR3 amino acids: CASRVPGGPVTQYF. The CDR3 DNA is TGTGCCAGCAGAGTCCCCGGTGGGCCCGTGACCCAGTACTTC.

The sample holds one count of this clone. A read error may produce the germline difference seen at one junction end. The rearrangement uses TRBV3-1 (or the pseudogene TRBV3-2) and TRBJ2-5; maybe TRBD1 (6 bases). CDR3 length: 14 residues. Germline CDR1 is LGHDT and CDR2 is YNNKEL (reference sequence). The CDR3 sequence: CASSPFDRQEAQYF. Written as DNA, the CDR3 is TGTGCCAGCAGCCCTTTCGACAGGCAAGAGGCCCAGTACTTC.